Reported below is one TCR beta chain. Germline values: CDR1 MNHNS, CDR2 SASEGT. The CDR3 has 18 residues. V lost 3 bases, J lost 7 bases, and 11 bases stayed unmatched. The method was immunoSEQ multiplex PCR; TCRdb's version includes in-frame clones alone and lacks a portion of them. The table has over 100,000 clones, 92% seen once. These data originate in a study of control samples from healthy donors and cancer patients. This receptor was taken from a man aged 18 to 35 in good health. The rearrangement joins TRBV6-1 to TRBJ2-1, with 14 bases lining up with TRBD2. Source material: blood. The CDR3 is CASSDPWTSGGPQNEQFF. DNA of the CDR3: TGTGCCAGCAGTGACCCTTGGACTAGCGGGGGGCCCCAGAATGAGCAGTTCTTC.